The T cell receptor beta chain under discussion was sequenced for a study of shared T cell receptors in the human thymus. Libraries were prepared by immunoSEQ multiplex PCR; TCRdb keeps only in-frame clonotypes and omits some of them. Counted here are roughly 710,000 clones, roughly 85% occurring once; the ten biggest clones make up under 0.012%. A single count supports this clone. The germline gives CDR1 SGHNT, CDR2 YYREEE (reference sequence). The V gene end was trimmed by 0 bases and the J gene end by 0 bases; junction bases not matched to a gene: 5. The CDR3 is made up of 18 amino acids. The same sample was also studied in work on human thymus T cells. That source notes: Donors consisted of healthy Finnish infants (having corrective surgery for congenital heart defects). Thymus was obtained from resections taken during corrective heart surgery. Thymic and blood repertoires appeared to carry a bias in their V and J gene usage.

The receptor's source is a girl under three years old with a congenital heart defect. The source material was thymocytes. The chain links TRBV5-4 to TRBJ1-4; 10 nucleotides agree with TRBD1. The CDR3: CASSLATGTGATNEKLFF. The CDR3 DNA reads as TGTGCCAGCAGCTTGGCCACAGGGACAGGGGCAACTAATGAAAAACTGTTTTTT.